Following are 19 T cell receptor beta chains from one sample sequenced in a study of T cell changes during pregnancy in multiple sclerosis. This table comes from immunoSEQ multiplex PCR, and its TCRdb copy is limited to in-frame clones, with some not included. The sample includes about 59,000 clones, roughly 94% of them seen just once. The specimen comprised CD8+ T cells from peripheral blood mononuclear cells, sampled after pregnancy. The receptors here all came from a female donor with multiple sclerosis, enrolled in a pregnancy study.

The rearrangement uses TRBV28 and TRBJ2-7; TRBD1 aligns across 7 bases. Trimming took 4 bases from V and 2 from J; bases not matched to a gene: 2. CDR1 is MDHEN, CDR2 SYDVKM, per germline. The CDR3 totals 13 residues. CDR3 coding DNA: TGTGCCAGCAGTTACAGGGGCGCCTACGAGCAGTACTTC. Its translation: CASSYRGAYEQYF. The whole variable domain, remainder taken from reference TRBV28 and TRBJ2-7, is DVKVTQSSRYLVKRTGEKVFLECVQDMDHENMFWYRQDPGLGLRLIYFSYDVKMKEKGDIPEGYSVSREKKERFSLILESASTNQTSMYLCASSYRGAYEQYFGPGTRLTVT.

The chain employs TRBV19 and TRBJ1-1; TRBD1 agrees at 7 bases. The CDR3 has 13 amino acids. Germline V gene sequence: CDR1 LNHDA, CDR2 SQIVND (reference sequence). Trimming cost V 4 bases and J 4 bases; bases outside gene matches: 3. CDR3 protein: CASSTGGPTEAFF. In nucleotides, the CDR3 is TGTGCCAGTAGTACAGGGGGGCCCACTGAAGCTTTCTTT.

The rearrangement joins TRBV7-9 to TRBJ2-1; no firm D call. From germline, CDR1 is SEHNR and CDR2 FQNEAQ (reference sequence). Trimming pared 2 bases from V and 4 bases from J, leaving 9 bases between. The CDR3 covers 14 residues. The CDR3 nucleotides read TGTGCCAGCAGCTTATCGACACCTTACAATGAGCAGTTCTTC. Its translation: CASSLSTPYNEQFF.

V gene TRBV30 combines with J gene TRBJ2-2; a possible D gene is TRBD1 (6 bases). Germline V gives CDR1 GTSNPN, CDR2 SVGIG (reference sequence). V was clipped by 6 bases and J by 3 bases, with 14 bases between them. This CDR3 spans 14 amino acids. The CDR3 DNA reads TGTGCCTGCTTAATCCCAGGGGACACCGGGGAGCTGTTTTTT. The encoded protein is CACLIPGDTGELFF.

The rearrangement links TRBV5-4 to TRBJ2-7, with 8 bases fitting TRBD1. CDR3 length equals 18 residues. The V gene's germline CDR1 is SGHNT and CDR2 YYREEE (reference sequence). With 4 bases clipped from V and 4 bases from J, the junction kept 19 bases outside the gene matches. The CDR3 protein is CASSPGTGTSSTLYEQYF. CDR3 bases: TGTGCCAGCAGCCCCGGGACAGGAACGAGTTCTACCCTTTACGAGCAGTACTTC.

This rearrangement joins TRBV4-1 to TRBJ2-3; a weak D match, TRBD2 (5 bases). V was cut by 1 base and J by 6 bases, with 14 bases left in between. Germline V gene data show CDR1 as MGHRA and CDR2 as YSYEKL. The CDR3 sequence is 15 residues long. The CDR3 nucleotides read TGCGCCAGCAGCCAAGTCGGACGGGGTGGGGATACGCAGTATTTT. Its translation is CASSQVGRGGDTQYF.

CDR3 protein: CASSILESGELFF. In DNA form, the CDR3 reads TGTGCCAGTAGTATACTGGAGAGCGGGGAGCTGTTTTTT. The J gene is TRBJ2-2, the V gene TRBV19; D is undetermined. Germline lookup yields CDR1 LNHDA and CDR2 SQIVND (reference sequence). This CDR3 has 13 amino acids. V was pared by 2 bases and J by 7 bases, with 8 bases between.

This chain uses TRBV15 with TRBJ2-7, with 9 bases aligning to TRBD1. This CDR3 spans 16 amino acids. Germline V gives CDR1 LNHNV, CDR2 YYDKDF (reference sequence). Unmatched junction bases numbered 6, after V lost 0 bases and J lost 3 bases. The CDR3 DNA sequence: TGTGCCACCAGCAGAGATTTTTCGGGACAGGGCTACGAGCAGTACTTC. This gives the protein CATSRDFSGQGYEQYF.

The chain employs TRBV7-9 and TRBJ2-1; D gene unclear. Between the trimmed V and J ends, which lost 3 bases and 6 bases, there was a span of 9 bases. CDR1 is SEHNR and CDR2 is FQNEAQ in the germline V gene (reference sequence). The CDR3 extends over 13 amino acids. The CDR3 reads CASSLSESNEQFF. CDR3 coding DNA: TGTGCCAGCAGCTTGAGTGAATCCAATGAGCAGTTCTTC. The full variable domain, with the rest looked up from reference TRBV7-9 and TRBJ2-1, is DTGVSQNPRHKITKRGQNVTFRCDPISEHNRLYWYRQTLGQGPEFLTYFQNEAQLEKSRLLSDRFSAERPKGSFSTLEIQRTEQGDSAMYLCASSLSESNEQFFGPGTRLTVL.

The chain carries TRBV30 and TRBJ1-1; 9 nucleotides agree with TRBD1. Germline V lookup: CDR1 GTSNPN, CDR2 SVGIG (reference sequence). This CDR3 has 14 residues. Losses at the gene ends were 4 bases for V and 5 bases for J; bases not matched to a gene: 8. CDR3 loop: CAWTITGGSTEAFF. In DNA, the CDR3 is TGTGCCTGGACGATTACAGGGGGCTCGACTGAAGCTTTCTTT.

This chain joins TRBV4-3 and TRBJ2-3, with 9 bases lining up with TRBD2. Trimming took 0 bases from V and 2 from J; bases not matched to a gene: 9. Germline V gene data show CDR1 as LGHNA and CDR2 as YSLEER. The CDR3 runs 18 residues. The CDR3 region is CASSQEGGASGNTDTQYF. CDR3 DNA sequence: TGCGCCAGCAGCCAAGAGGGGGGGGCTAGCGGGAACACAGATACGCAGTATTTT.

This chain connects TRBV7-9 to TRBJ2-7; a possible D gene is TRBD2 (6 bases). Germline V lookup: CDR1 SEHNR, CDR2 FQNEAQ (reference sequence). The CDR3 sequence is 15 residues long. The germline V and J ends were trimmed by 1 base and 2 bases, with 12 bases remaining between them. The CDR3 protein is CASSLVSGEPYEQYF. CDR3 DNA: TGTGCCAGCAGCTTAGTATCGGGGGAACCCTACGAGCAGTACTTC.

The chain joins TRBV19 to TRBJ2-1, with TRBD2 identical over 10 bases. This CDR3 comprises 15 residues. Germline lookup yields CDR1 LNHDA and CDR2 SQIVND (reference sequence). The trim removed 7 bases at V and 6 bases at J, leaving 9 bases unmatched. The CDR3 bases are TGTGCCAGTACCATTGCTAGCGGGGGTTCCAATGAGCAGTTCTTC. The encoded protein is CASTIASGGSNEQFF.

This chain uses TRBV6-5 with TRBJ2-2; maybe TRBD2 (5 bases). Germline V gene lookup returns CDR1 MNHEY and CDR2 SVGAGI. The length of the CDR3 is 15 residues. V dropped 5 bases and J dropped 1 base, with 11 bases sitting between them. The CDR3 region is CASSPRTGNTGELFF. The CDR3 DNA sequence: TGTGCCAGCAGTCCTCGGACTGGGAACACCGGGGAGCTGTTTTTT.

The V call is TRBV9, the J call TRBJ2-2; TRBD2 matches at 9 bases. This CDR3 has 16 amino acids. V lost 3 bases and J lost 8; bases outside the gene matches: 11. Germline CDR1 SGDLS, CDR2 YYNGEE. The CDR3 is CASSGQTSGTPGELFF. The CDR3 DNA sequence: TGTGCCAGCAGCGGACAGACTAGCGGCACACCGGGGGAGCTGTTTTTT.

The chain carries TRBV27 and TRBJ1-1; D is unclear. V lost 6 bases to trimming and J lost 2 bases, with 13 bases between them. Germline loops: CDR1 MNHEY, CDR2 SMNVEV (reference sequence). This CDR3 is 14 amino acids long. The CDR3 DNA reads as TGTGCCAGCAGCACCGGCAGGATTAACACTGAAGCTTTCTTT. Translated: CASSTGRINTEAFF.

This chain links TRBV19 with TRBJ2-7; TRBD1 agrees at 9 bases. CDR3 length: 16 residues. J lost 2 bases, V lost 5 bases, and 10 bases had no gene match. The germline gives CDR1 LNHDA, CDR2 SQIVND (reference sequence). For the CDR3, the DNA is TGTGCCAGTAGTCCCTCCCGGGACAGGGTCCCCTACGAGCAGTACTTC. Protein: CASSPSRDRVPYEQYF.

The CDR3 is CASSSGTPTDTQYF. The CDR3 DNA reads as TGTGCCAGCAGTTCCGGGACTCCCACAGATACGCAGTATTTT. The chain uses TRBV27 and TRBJ2-3, with D possibly being TRBD2 (6 bases). The CDR3 contains 14 residues. Germline lookup yields CDR1 MNHEY and CDR2 SMNVEV (reference sequence). Trimming left V 4 bases short and J 2 bases short, with 10 bases between.

The table lists this clone with a count of one. V gene TRBV27 combines with J gene TRBJ2-7; TRBD1 is a possible D gene (6 bases). The CDR3 has 13 residues. Trimming cost V 7 bases and J 3 bases, with 13 bases left between them. Germline V gene data show CDR1 as MNHEY and CDR2 as SMNVEV (reference sequence). CDR3 amino acids: CASTPTGNYEQYF. Written as DNA, the CDR3 is TGTGCCAGCACCCCAACAGGGAACTACGAGCAGTACTTC.